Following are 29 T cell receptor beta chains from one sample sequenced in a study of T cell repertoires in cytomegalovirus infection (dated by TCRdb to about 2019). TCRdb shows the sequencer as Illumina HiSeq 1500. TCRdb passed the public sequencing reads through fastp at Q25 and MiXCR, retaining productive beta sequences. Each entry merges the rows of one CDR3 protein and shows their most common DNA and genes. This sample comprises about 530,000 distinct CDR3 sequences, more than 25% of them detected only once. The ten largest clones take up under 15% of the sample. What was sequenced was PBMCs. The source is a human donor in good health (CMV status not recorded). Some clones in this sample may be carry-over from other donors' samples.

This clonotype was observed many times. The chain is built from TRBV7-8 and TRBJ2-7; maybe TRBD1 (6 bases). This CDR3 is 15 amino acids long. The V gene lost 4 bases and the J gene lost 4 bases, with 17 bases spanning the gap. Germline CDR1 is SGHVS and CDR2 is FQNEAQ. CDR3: CASSSPRTGMYEQYF. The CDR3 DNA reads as TGTGCCAGCAGCTCGCCGCGTACAGGGATGTACGAGCAGTACTTC.

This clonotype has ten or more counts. This CDR3 reads CASSQGGYEQYF. CDR3 in DNA: TGTGCCAGCAGCCAAGGGGGGTACGAGCAGTACTTC. V and J are TRBV4-2 and TRBJ2-7; D is possibly TRBD1 or TRBD2 (5 bases each). Germline V gene lookup returns CDR1 LGHNA and CDR2 YNFKEQ. This CDR3 has 12 residues. Trimming took 1 base from V and 4 from J, leaving 5 bases between them.

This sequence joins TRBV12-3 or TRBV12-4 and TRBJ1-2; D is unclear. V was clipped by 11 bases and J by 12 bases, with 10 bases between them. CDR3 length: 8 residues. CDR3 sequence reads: CAGRGDTF. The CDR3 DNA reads TGTGCCGGACGGGGAGACACCTTC.

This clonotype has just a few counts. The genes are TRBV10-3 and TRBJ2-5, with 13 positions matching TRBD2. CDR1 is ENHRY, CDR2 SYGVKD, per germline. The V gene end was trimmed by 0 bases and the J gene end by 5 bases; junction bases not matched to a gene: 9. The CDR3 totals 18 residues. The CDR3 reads CAISESTLGLAGTETQYF. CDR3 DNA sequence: TGTGCCATCAGTGAGTCCACATTGGGACTAGCGGGAACTGAGACCCAGTACTTC.

CDR3 DNA: TGTGCCAGCAGGCGGCCAGGGGGCGAAATCAACGATTACGAGCAGTACTTC. It is translated as CASRRPGGEINDYEQYF. V gene TRBV28 combines with J gene TRBJ2-7, with 8 nucleotides matching TRBD1. Unmatched junction bases numbered 17, after V lost 6 bases and J lost 4 bases. Germline V lookup: CDR1 MDHEN, CDR2 SYDVKM. This CDR3 region has 17 residues.

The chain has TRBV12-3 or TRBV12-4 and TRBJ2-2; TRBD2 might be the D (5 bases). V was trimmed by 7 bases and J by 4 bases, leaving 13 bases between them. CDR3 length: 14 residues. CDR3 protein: CASTRGSGTGELFF. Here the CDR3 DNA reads TGTGCCAGCACGCGAGGGTCGGGCACCGGGGAGCTGTTTTTT.

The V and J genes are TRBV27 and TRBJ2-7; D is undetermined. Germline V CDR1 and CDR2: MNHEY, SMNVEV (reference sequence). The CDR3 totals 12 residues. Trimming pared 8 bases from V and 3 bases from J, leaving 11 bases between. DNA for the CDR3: TGTGCCAGCGGTAAACTAAGCTACGAGCAGTACTTC. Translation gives CASGKLSYEQYF.

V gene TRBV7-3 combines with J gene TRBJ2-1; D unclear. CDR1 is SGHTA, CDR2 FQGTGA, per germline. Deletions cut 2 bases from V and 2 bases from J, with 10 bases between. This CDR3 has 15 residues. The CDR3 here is CASSLLSKPYNEQFF. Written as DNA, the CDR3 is TGTGCCAGCAGCTTATTGTCTAAACCCTACAATGAGCAGTTCTTC.

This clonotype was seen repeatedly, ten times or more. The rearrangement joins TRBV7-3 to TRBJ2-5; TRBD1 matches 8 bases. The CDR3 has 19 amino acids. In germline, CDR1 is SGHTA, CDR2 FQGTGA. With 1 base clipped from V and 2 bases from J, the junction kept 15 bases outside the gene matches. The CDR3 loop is CASSLKGLGQAPSQETQYF. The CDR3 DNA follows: TGTGCCAGCAGCTTAAAGGGGCTGGGACAGGCACCCTCGCAAGAGACCCAGTACTTC.

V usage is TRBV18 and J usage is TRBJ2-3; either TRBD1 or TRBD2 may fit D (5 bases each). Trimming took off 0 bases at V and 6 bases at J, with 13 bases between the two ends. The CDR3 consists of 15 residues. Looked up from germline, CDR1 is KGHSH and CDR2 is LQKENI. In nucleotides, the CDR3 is TGTGCCAGCTCACCACCCGGGGCCGAGGCGGATACGCAGTATTTT. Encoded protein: CASSPPGAEADTQYF.

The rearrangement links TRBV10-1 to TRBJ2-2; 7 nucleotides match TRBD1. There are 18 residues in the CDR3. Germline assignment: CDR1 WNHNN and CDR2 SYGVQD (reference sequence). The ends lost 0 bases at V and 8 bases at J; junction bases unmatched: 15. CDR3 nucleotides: TGCGCCAGCAGTGAGTCGATCGACAGGGCACCTTCGTCGGGGGAGCTGTTTTTT. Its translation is CASSESIDRAPSSGELFF.

CDR3 nucleotides: TGTGCCAGCAGCTTAAGGCTGCGCGGGAGCGGTGGCAATGAGCAGTTCTTC. The encoded protein is CASSLRLRGSGGNEQFF. The chain couples TRBV7-8 to TRBJ2-1, with TRBD2 identical over 7 bases. After removal of 2 bases from V and 6 bases from J, the junction contained 13 bases not matched to a gene. The CDR3 consists of 17 residues. Germline V gene lookup returns CDR1 SGHVS and CDR2 FQNEAQ.

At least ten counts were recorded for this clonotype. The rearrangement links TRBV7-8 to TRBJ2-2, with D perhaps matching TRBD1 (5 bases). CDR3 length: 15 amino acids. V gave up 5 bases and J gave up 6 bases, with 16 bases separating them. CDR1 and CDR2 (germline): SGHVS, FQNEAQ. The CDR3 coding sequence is TGTGCCAGCAGCCCAATAGGGGCAGAACCCGGGGAGCTGTTTTTT. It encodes CASSPIGAEPGELFF.

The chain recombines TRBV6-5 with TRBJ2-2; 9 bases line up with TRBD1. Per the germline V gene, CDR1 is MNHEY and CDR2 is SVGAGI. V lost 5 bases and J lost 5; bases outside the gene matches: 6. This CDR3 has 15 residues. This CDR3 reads CASSPPTGGTGELFF. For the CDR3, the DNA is TGTGCCAGCAGTCCCCCGACAGGGGGGACCGGGGAGCTGTTTTTT.

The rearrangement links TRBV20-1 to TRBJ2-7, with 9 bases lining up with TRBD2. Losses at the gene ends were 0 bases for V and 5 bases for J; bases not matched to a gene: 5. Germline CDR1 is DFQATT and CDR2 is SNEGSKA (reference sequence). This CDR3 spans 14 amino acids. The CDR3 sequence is CSARELAGVNEQYV. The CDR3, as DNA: TGCAGTGCTAGAGAATTAGCGGGAGTAAACGAGCAGTACGTC.

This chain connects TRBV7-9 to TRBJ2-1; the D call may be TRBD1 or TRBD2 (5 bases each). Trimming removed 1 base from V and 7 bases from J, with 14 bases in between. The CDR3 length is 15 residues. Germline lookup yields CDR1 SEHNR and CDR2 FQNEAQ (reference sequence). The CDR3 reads CASSLGQGRRNEQFF. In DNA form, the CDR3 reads TGTGCCAGCAGCTTAGGCCAGGGAAGGAGGAATGAGCAGTTCTTC.

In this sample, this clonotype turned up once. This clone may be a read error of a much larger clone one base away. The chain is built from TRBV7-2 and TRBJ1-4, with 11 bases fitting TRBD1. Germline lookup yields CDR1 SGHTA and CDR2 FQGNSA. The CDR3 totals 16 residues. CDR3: CASSPQTDRGREKPFF. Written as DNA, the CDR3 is TGTGCCAGCAGCCCACAGACGGACAGGGGGCGCGAAAAACCGTTTTTT.

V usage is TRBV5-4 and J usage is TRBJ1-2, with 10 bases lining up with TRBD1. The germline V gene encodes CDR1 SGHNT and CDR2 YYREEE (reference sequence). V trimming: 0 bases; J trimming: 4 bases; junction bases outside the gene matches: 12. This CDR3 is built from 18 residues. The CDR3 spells CASSLGQVGTGVFYGYTF. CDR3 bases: TGTGCCAGCAGCTTGGGTCAGGTCGGGACAGGGGTTTTCTATGGCTACACCTTC.

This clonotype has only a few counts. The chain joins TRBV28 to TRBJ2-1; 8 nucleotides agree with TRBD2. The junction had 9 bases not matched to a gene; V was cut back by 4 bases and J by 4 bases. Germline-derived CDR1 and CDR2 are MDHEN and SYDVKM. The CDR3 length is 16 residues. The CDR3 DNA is TGTGCCAGCAGTTCACTTCAGCGGGGGACTTACAATGAGCAGTTCTTC. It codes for CASSSLQRGTYNEQFF.

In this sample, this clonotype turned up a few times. CDR3 in amino acids: CASSQEKIGTGANVLTF. As DNA, the CDR3 is TGCGCCAGCAGCCAAGAGAAGATAGGGACTGGGGCCAACGTCCTGACTTTC. The chain is built from TRBV4-3 and TRBJ2-6; D unresolved. The CDR3 runs 17 residues. The V end lost 0 bases, the J end lost 2 bases, and 11 bases lay between the germline ends. The germline gives CDR1 LGHNA, CDR2 YSLEER.

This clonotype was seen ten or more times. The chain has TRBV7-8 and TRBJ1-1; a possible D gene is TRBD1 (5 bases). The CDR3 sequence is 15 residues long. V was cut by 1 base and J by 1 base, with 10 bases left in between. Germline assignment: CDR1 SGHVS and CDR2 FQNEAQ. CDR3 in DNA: TGTGCCAGCAGCTTAGAGTGGAGGGGGAACACTGAAGCTTTCTTT. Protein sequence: CASSLEWRGNTEAFF.

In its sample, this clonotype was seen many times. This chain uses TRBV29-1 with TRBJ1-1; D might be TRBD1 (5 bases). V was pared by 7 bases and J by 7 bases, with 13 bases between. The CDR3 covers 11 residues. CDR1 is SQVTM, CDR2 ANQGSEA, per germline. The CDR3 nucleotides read TGCAGCGCCTACCGGGGCGGTGAAGCTTTCTTT. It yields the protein CSAYRGGEAFF.

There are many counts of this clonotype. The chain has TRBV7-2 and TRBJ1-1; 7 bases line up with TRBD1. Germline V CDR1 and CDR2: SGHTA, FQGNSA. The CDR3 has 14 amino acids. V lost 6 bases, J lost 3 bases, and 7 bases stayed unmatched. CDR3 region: CASRETGTYTEAFF. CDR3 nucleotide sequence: TGTGCCAGCAGGGAGACAGGGACTTACACTGAAGCTTTCTTT.

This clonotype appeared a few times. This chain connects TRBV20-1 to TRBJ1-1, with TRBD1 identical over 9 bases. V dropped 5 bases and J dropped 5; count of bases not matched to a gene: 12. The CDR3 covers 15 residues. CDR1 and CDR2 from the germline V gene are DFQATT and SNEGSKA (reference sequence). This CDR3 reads CSAGGQGLSVTEAFF. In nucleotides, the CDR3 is TGCAGTGCTGGAGGACAGGGGCTGTCGGTAACTGAAGCTTTCTTT.

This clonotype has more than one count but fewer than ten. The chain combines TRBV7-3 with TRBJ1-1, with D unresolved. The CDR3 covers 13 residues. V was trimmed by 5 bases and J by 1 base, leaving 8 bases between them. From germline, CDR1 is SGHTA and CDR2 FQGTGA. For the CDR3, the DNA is TGTGCCAGCAGCGAGATGAAGAACACTGAAGCTTTCTTT. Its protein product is CASSEMKNTEAFF.

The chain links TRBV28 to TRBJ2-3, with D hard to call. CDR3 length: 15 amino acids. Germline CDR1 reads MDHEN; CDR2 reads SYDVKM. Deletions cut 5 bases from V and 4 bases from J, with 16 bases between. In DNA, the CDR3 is TGTGCCAGCAGTCGCCCTTCTCCCCGGGCAGATACGCAGTATTTT. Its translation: CASSRPSPRADTQYF.

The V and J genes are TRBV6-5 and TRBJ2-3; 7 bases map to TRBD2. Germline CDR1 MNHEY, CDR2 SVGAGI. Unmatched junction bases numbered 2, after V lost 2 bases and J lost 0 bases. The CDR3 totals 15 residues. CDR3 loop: CASSYSSGSTDTQYF. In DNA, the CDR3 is TGTGCCAGCAGTTACAGTAGCGGGAGCACAGATACGCAGTATTTT.

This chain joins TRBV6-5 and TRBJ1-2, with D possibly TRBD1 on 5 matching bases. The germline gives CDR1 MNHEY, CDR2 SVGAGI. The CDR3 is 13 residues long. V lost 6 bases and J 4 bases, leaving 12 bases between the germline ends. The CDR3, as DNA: TGTGCCAGCAGCCGGGGCTGGAGCTATGGCTACACCTTC. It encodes CASSRGWSYGYTF.

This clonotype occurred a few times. CDR3 bases: TGCGCCAGCAGCCAGGAGCTAGCTCTAGGGCCAGATACGCAGTATTTT. Translated: CASSQELALGPDTQYF. This chain uses TRBV4-1 with TRBJ2-3; possibly TRBD2 for D (5 bases). The CDR3 length is 16 residues. Trimming stripped 3 bases from V and 4 bases from J, with 17 bases between. Germline V gene lookup returns CDR1 MGHRA and CDR2 YSYEKL.